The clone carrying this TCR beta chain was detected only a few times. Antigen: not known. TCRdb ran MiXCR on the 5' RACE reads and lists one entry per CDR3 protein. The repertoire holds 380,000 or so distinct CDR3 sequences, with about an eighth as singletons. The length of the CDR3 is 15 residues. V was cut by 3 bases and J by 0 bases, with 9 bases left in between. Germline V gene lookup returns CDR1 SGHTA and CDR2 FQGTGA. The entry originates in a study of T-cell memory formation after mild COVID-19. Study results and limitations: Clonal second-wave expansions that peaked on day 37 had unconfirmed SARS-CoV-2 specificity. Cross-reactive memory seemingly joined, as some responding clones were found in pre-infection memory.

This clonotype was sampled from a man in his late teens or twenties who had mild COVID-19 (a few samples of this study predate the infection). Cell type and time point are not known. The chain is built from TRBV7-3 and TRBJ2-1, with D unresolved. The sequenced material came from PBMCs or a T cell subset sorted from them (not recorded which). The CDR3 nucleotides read TGTGCCAGCAGCTTGACGGTTGACTCCTACAATGAGCAGTTCTTC. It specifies CASSLTVDSYNEQFF. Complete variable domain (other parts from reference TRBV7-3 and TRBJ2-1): GAGVSQTPSNKVTEKGKYVELRCDPISGHTALYWYRQSLGQGPEFLIYFQGTGAADDSGLPNDRFFAVRPEGSVSTLKIQRTERGDSAVYLCASSLTVDSYNEQFFGPGTRLTVL.